Included here is one T cell receptor (beta chain) sequence, with context. Its antigen remains undetermined. Per-nucleotide qualities are absent, and no much larger clonotype sits a single base away. Preparation of the library involved the immunoSEQ multiplex PCR assay. For the multiplex PCR, a mixture combining 60 forward primers for TCR Vbeta segments and 13 reverse primers for TCR Jbeta segments was used. Amplification of the CDR3 region of rearranged TCR beta genes was performed with a multiplex PCR assay on genomic DNA. The amplified TCR beta libraries were sequenced on the Illumina HiSeq System as 87-base-pair reads. On the study's bioinformatics: In a later analysis, some 80 million unique TCR beta chains were counted across the approximately 640 repertoires, and roughly 11 million of these chains were shared by at least two donors. A nearest-neighbor algorithm error-corrected the raw reads and collapsed the reads into unique sequences, merging closely related sequences to remove PCR and sequencing errors. Alignment of CDR3 sequences to IMGT reference sequences was used to assign V, D and J gene segments. For a sequence to be retained, at least a six-nucleotide match to both a V gene segment and a J gene segment was required. Rearrangements were classified as productive when the CDR3 lacked stop codons and remained in frame with V and J, and all other rearrangements were classified as non-productive. CDR3 was defined according to IMGT convention as the region running from the second conserved V-encoded cysteine to the conserved J-encoded phenylalanine. In an earlier analysis of more than 550 of the donors, sequences lacking an unambiguous match to a single V gene segment were excluded. In an earlier analysis of approximately 590 of the donors, V segments were called functional above 56.7% productive rearrangements and were called segregating when the between-donor standard deviation exceeded 5%. To diagnose cytomegalovirus status from the catalog of TCR beta chain sequences, a statistical classification framework was built. In a later analysis, TCR nucleotide sequences were compared against IMGT/GENE-DB human TR gene sequences so that V and J genes could be assigned. A later analysis assigned CDR3 sequences and most-parsimonious VDJ recombination scenarios with the TCRdist pipeline. In a later analysis, every TCR beta chain was defined by the combination of its CDR3 amino acid sequence and its V-gene family, and reads without a unique V-gene family were dropped. To address suspected cross-contamination and a sequencing artifact, a later analysis removed a few hundred highly shared, low-generation-probability nucleotide sequences. In a later analysis, a clonal expansion index was calculated for each public chain from normalized within-repertoire ranks of inferred template counts. A later analysis computed generation probabilities with a VDJ recombination model fitted to out-of-frame rearrangements, and checked the results against IGoR. In a later analysis, TCR-TCR, TCR-HLA and TCR-CMV co-occurrence was scored with hypergeometric tests, and a repertoire-size bias correction was applied to TCR pairs. A later analysis estimated false discovery rates by permuting HLA or CMV assignments 20 times. A later analysis grouped co-occurring TCRs with DBSCAN, adding TCRdist sequence similarity when clustering within HLA-allele-positive subsets. For co-occurrence clustering, repertoires with fewer than 30,000 or more than 120,000 public chains were excluded, along with a handful of repertoires with anomalous nucleotide sharing. TCRdb re-hosts the immuneACCESS table, in-frame sequences only. Its copies lack some clones; in the studies checked, an unresolved V gene accounts for under half of them, and the cause for the rest is not known. D and trimming were read from the DNA, whereas the V and J calls and clone size are those reported in that table. Present in this sample are roughly 200,000 clones, approximately 79% of which were seen just once. The top ten hold 1.5% to 2% of the sample.

The cohort comprised hundreds of healthy bone marrow donors. At the time of sampling, all cohort members were nominally healthy, though unrecorded immune exposures were likely present. The donor was CMV seronegative and belonged to the group of 350 or so seronegative cohort members. A peripheral blood sample was provided by each donor, and peripheral blood mononuclear cells were used for TCR beta sequencing. The Qiagen DNeasy Blood Extraction Kit was used to extract genomic DNA from the blood cell samples. The sample comes from a study of cytomegalovirus exposure and HLA in healthy donors (dated by TCRdb to the late 2010s). At the level of the whole study: An earlier analysis of several hundred of the donors reported roughly 300 Gb of sequence data and some 120 million unique TCR beta sequences from approximately 180 million T cells. An early release that covered about 600 HLA-typed donors contained around 330 gigabases of sequencing data and tens of millions of unique TCR sequences. The genetic ancestry cluster associated with self-reported Caucasian donors included over 80% of the roughly 400 genotyped donors. The aim of the study was to test whether cataloging public T cell receptors could identify signatures of past pathogen exposure. The study used immunosequencing to profile the T cell repertoires of hundreds of subjects and linked those repertoires to cytomegalovirus serostatus. Besides the first cohort of approximately 670 subjects, a separate validation cohort made up of 90 to 150 different subjects was used. The study combined high-throughput TCR immunosequencing, statistical association of individual TCRs with disease status, and machine learning to predict cytomegalovirus infection status. A later analysis re-analyzed previously published TCR beta repertoires from approximately 700 donors and added high-resolution HLA genotyping to study TCR occurrence patterns. Rather than using new phenotypic data, the later analysis identified candidate immune exposures from TCR beta sequences and from how often those sequences occurred across donors. To decide whether each TCR beta V gene segment behaved as functional or pseudogenic, an earlier analysis of some 600 of the donors relied on high-throughput TCR beta sequencing. Alongside the repertoire data, information on donor age, sex, ethnicity and CMV serostatus was compiled. In a later genetic analysis, genome-wide SNP genotypes for about 65% of the 666 donors were used, and that subset was treated as a discovery cohort. All discovery cohort repertoires had been generated on a single sequencing platform. HLA typing covered class I and class II loci at four-digit resolution. Typing coverage varied by locus: roughly 629-640 donors for A, B, C, DRB1 and DQB1; about 520 for DQA1; more than 600 for DPA1; around 450 for DPB1. About 5 DR-DQ haplotypes were handled as single units for association and clustering, since linkage in the cohort was strong. On average, about 200,000 unique TCR beta nucleotide sequences were sequenced per donor among a few hundred genotyped donors of the cohort, with roughly 18% of those sequences being non-productive.

Points the paper makes about the study in general: In a later analysis, most CMV-associated TCR beta chains were found to appear HLA-restricted, with HLA associations seemingly driven largely by CMV exposure. A further reported finding was that TCR beta sequences accurately predicted the HLA-A and HLA-B alleles for most subjects in the first cohort. In a later analysis, HLA-associated TCR beta chains were found to be more clonally expanded and to have lower generation probabilities than equally common non-associated chains. A later genetic analysis reported fewer N-insertions in productive TCRs among donors in an Asian-associated ancestry cluster than the 666-donor mean. The presence/absence analyses assumed that sequencing depth was roughly uniform across donors, and that assumption may not be true. In an earlier analysis of roughly 500 of the donors, most TCR beta V segments appeared in productive rearrangements about 87% or about 30% of the time, broadly matching IMGT annotations. Linkage disequilibrium might explain the correlated functional status among segregating V segments, but an unknown experimental factor could not be excluded. In a later analysis, the rate of TCR association differed among HLA loci, with DRB1 alleles having the most associated TCRs and HLA-C alleles having the fewest. The cohort was sequenced for TCR beta chains only, and without alpha or paired-chain data the features that could be detected were limited. Most TCR sequences were observed very rarely across donors, whereas some public TCRs were present in many individuals. The classifier was reported to diagnose cytomegalovirus status with high specificity and sensitivity in both the original cohort and the validation cohort. In a later analysis, some 17,000 TCR beta sequences were associated with specific HLA alleles at a false discovery rate of 0.05. Because some donors lacked HLA typing at each locus, the association tests relied only on the typed subset. The study listed 150 to 200 TCR beta chains as associated with cytomegalovirus. A cluster of highly shared sequence variants was judged likely to be a technical artifact of the sequencing pipeline. Roughly 17 rarely observed V segments, including chromosome 9 orphons, were excluded from the earlier analysis of some 590 of the donors because counts were too low. For the cohort, immune exposure information was limited to CMV serostatus. According to the authors, the approach could potentially be generalized to other disease states and immunological phenotypes. In vitro tests confirmed that a few of the cytomegalovirus-associated TCR beta chains recognize cytomegalovirus antigens. V-gene and J-gene trimming of TCR beta chains was associated with a missense DCLRE1C variant in a later genetic analysis, and the association was replicated in an independent cohort. A later analysis reported that several top co-occurrence clusters appeared linked to parvovirus B19, influenza, CMV and Epstein-Barr virus. When HLA alleles, especially DR and DQ, strongly co-occurred, TCR associations were difficult to assign to individual alleles.

Sequencing used PBMCs. The clonotype originates from a man aged 45 to 65 in good health and CMV-seronegative.

The nucleotides read TGTGCCAGCAGTGAATATGGGGGCAACTATGGCTACACCTTC. It translates as CASSEYGGNYGYTF. The chain employs TRBV25-1 and TRBJ1-2, and perhaps TRBD1 as D gene, on 6 matching bases. Sequences MGHDK (CDR1) and SYGVNS (CDR2) are obtained from the germline V gene. There are 14 amino acids in the CDR3, from cysteine to phenylalanine inclusive. Left in the record is the CDR3 DNA by itself, 42 bases read in frame from the first base. V was cut back by 0 bases and J by 2 bases, leaving a gap of 7 bases between them.